The 20 T cell receptor beta chains listed next were all sequenced from one sample in a study of T cell changes during pregnancy in multiple sclerosis. Profiling relied on immunoSEQ multiplex PCR, and the TCRdb table lists in-frame clones only, not all of them. The repertoire consists of 20,000 to 25,000 clones, with approximately 86% occurring once and the leading ten covering about 1.1%. The source was CD4+ T cells from peripheral blood mononuclear cells, collected in the first trimester of pregnancy. The receptors shown here come from a female donor in good health, enrolled as a control in a pregnancy study.

The chain carries TRBV5-4 and TRBJ2-5, with TRBD2 as a possible D gene (5 bases). CDR1 and CDR2 from the germline V gene are SGHNT and YYREEE (reference sequence). The CDR3 loop spans 15 amino acids. The V and J ends lost 0 bases and 5 bases respectively, with 14 bases between them. CDR3 coding DNA: TGTGCCAGCAGCTTGGCCGGGGTAGGGTGGGAGACCCAGTACTTC. Residues: CASSLAGVGWETQYF.

This clone appeared once. This chain connects TRBV7-3 to TRBJ1-6; D not certain. Germline V gene sequence: CDR1 SGHTA, CDR2 FQGTGA. V shed 1 base and J shed 6 bases, with 10 bases lying between them. The CDR3 runs to 15 residues. CDR3 nucleotides: TGTGCCAGCAGCTTAAGCGGAAGGTCTAATTCACCCCTCCACTTT. It translates to CASSLSGRSNSPLHF.

The DNA of the CDR3 is TGCAGCGTTGGGCCGGTCGTCGGCGGGAGGAATGAGCAGTTCTTC. Translating gives CSVGPVVGGRNEQFF. The chain combines TRBV29-1 with TRBJ2-1; 8 bases are a match to TRBD2. The CDR3 is 15 residues long. J was trimmed by 7 bases and V by 4 bases; bases with no gene match: 12. Germline V gene data show CDR1 as SQVTM and CDR2 as ANQGSEA.

The rearrangement uses TRBV29-1 and TRBJ1-2; D gene unclear. Germline V gives CDR1 SQVTM, CDR2 ANQGSEA. Trimming took off 6 bases at V and 2 bases at J, with 7 bases between the two ends. This CDR3 spans 11 amino acids. The CDR3 DNA follows: TGCAGCGTATCCCAGAACTATGGCTACACCTTC. Its translation is CSVSQNYGYTF. Looking up the rest from reference TRBV29-1 and TRBJ1-2 gives the full variable domain: SAVISQKPSRDICQRGTSLTIQCQVDSQVTMMFWYRQQPGQSLTLIATANQGSEATYESGFVIDKFPISRPNLTFSTLTVSNMSPEDSSIYLCSVSQNYGYTFGSGTRLTVV.

The V gene is TRBV27, the J gene TRBJ2-7; 8 bases are a match to TRBD1. Germline CDR1 is MNHEY and CDR2 is SMNVEV (reference sequence). This CDR3 has 15 residues. Trimming removed 6 bases from V and 2 bases from J; junction bases left unmatched: 9. Here the CDR3 DNA reads TGTGCCAGCAGGAAATTCGGGACAGGACCCTACGAGCAGTACTTC. It codes for CASRKFGTGPYEQYF.

V usage is TRBV4-2 and J usage is TRBJ2-2, with D possibly being TRBD2 (6 bases). V was pared by 0 bases and J by 6 bases, with 14 bases between. The CDR3 is 16 residues long. Germline CDR1 LGHNA, CDR2 YNFKEQ. The CDR3 spells CASSQEPLAGPGELFF. The CDR3 DNA sequence: TGTGCCAGCAGCCAAGAGCCACTCGCGGGGCCCGGGGAGCTGTTTTTT.

Concerning this clone itself: The missing conserved phenylalanine or tryptophan at the end of this CDR3 makes a read error likely. The limits of the CDR3 on the DNA are not certain, so only TCRdb's listed CDR3 is given. CDR3 sequence reads: CARSQGDRRVS. The rearrangement joins TRBV5-3 to TRBJ1-5; TRBD1, the D gene given by the table, was not confirmed from the DNA. TRBV5-3 is classed as an ORF, of uncertain function. The CDR3 is 11 residues long, counting both termini.

The V and J genes are TRBV5-1 and TRBJ2-2; 9 nucleotides match TRBD1. The CDR3 is 15 amino acids. Germline V gene lookup returns CDR1 SGHRS and CDR2 YFSETQ. The trim removed 0 bases at V and 6 bases at J, leaving 3 bases unmatched. CDR3 coding DNA: TGCGCCAGCAGCTTGGGCACAGGGGGCCCCGGGGAGCTGTTTTTT. As protein: CASSLGTGGPGELFF.

J is TRBJ1-5 and V is TRBV11-2; D not resolved. Germline loops: CDR1 SGHAT, CDR2 FQNNGV. This CDR3 is 17 amino acids long. V lost 1 base and J 7 bases, leaving 20 bases between the germline ends. The CDR3 is CASSLGPGGGKGQPQHF. The CDR3 DNA reads TGTGCCAGCAGCTTAGGTCCGGGTGGAGGGAAGGGACAGCCCCAGCATTTT.

The chain joins TRBV7-9 to TRBJ1-3; D unresolved. V was shortened by 2 bases and J by 0 bases, with 20 bases between the two germline ends. This CDR3 has 19 residues. Germline V CDR1 and CDR2: SEHNR, FQNEAQ (reference sequence). The CDR3 loop is CASSLLRPGPTLSGNTIYF. In DNA, the CDR3 is TGTGCCAGCAGCTTACTCCGGCCAGGCCCCACTCTCTCTGGAAACACCATATATTTT.

This chain links TRBV6-1 with TRBJ2-7, with D possibly matching TRBD1 (6 bases). In germline, CDR1 is MNHNS, CDR2 SASEGT. V lost 4 bases, J lost 6 bases, and 13 bases lay in between. The CDR3 has 13 amino acids. DNA for the CDR3: TGTGCCAGCAGTGGGGATACAGGGCTCGAGCAGTACTTC. Its translation is CASSGDTGLEQYF.

The V gene is TRBV12-5, the J gene TRBJ1-3; 8 bases align to TRBD1. The J segment lost 0 bases and the V segment lost 1 base, leaving 5 bases of the junction unmatched. Germline V gives CDR1 LGHNT, CDR2 FRNRAP. This CDR3 is built from 17 residues. This CDR3 reads CASGLGQGINSGNTIYF. The CDR3 DNA is TGTGCTAGTGGTTTGGGACAGGGGATCAACTCTGGAAACACCATATATTTT.

The V call is TRBV9, the J call TRBJ1-5; TRBD1 matches 7 bases. Looked up from germline, CDR1 is SGDLS and CDR2 is YYNGEE. V shed 4 bases and J 5 bases; nucleotides not matched to a gene: 6. The CDR3 runs 14 residues. The CDR3: CASSLRQGDQPQHF. Here the CDR3 DNA reads TGTGCCAGCAGCCTGAGACAGGGCGATCAGCCCCAGCATTTT.

The V call is TRBV19, the J call TRBJ1-5; D may be TRBD1 (5 bases). This CDR3 spans 17 amino acids. CDR1 is LNHDA, CDR2 SQIVND, per germline (reference sequence). V dropped 3 bases and J dropped 4 bases, with 19 bases sitting between them. CDR3 coding DNA: TGTGCCAGTAGTATGGGAAGCGGGGGAGGTGGGAATCAGCCCCAGCATTTT. Protein: CASSMGSGGGGNQPQHF.

J is TRBJ2-7 and V is TRBV19; 9 positions match TRBD1. The CDR3 spans 12 residues. The germline gives CDR1 LNHDA, CDR2 SQIVND (reference sequence). V lost 5 bases and J lost 7; bases outside the gene matches: 3. The CDR3 DNA sequence: TGTGCCAGTAGTGGACAGGGGTGGGAGCAGTACTTC. Protein: CASSGQGWEQYF. The full variable domain, rest sourced from reference TRBV19 and TRBJ2-7, is DGGITQSPKYLFRKEGQNVTLSCEQNLNHDAMYWYRQDPGQGLRLIYYSQIVNDFQKGDIAEGYSVSREKKESFPLTVTSAQKNPTAFYLCASSGQGWEQYFGPGTRLTVT.

This chain connects TRBV5-6 to TRBJ2-6, with 7 bases aligning to TRBD1. The germline V gene has CDR1 SGHDT and CDR2 YYEEEE. The length of the CDR3 is 19 residues. The junction had 15 bases not matched to a gene; V was cut back by 6 bases and J by 0 bases. The CDR3 DNA reads TGTGCCAGCATCATACAGACAGGGCAAATCGGCTCTGGGGCCAACGTCCTGACTTTC. Encoded protein: CASIIQTGQIGSGANVLTF.

The chain joins TRBV14 to TRBJ2-7, with TRBD2 identical over 9 bases. V trimming: 6 bases; J trimming: 4 bases; junction bases outside the gene matches: 4. Germline CDR1 and CDR2: SGHDN and FVKESK. CDR3 length: 13 amino acids. The DNA for the CDR3 is TGTGCCAGCAGAGTTAGCGGGGGTTACGAGCAGTACTTC. This codes for CASRVSGGYEQYF.

This chain connects TRBV18 to TRBJ1-1; 7 positions match TRBD1. Germline values: CDR1 KGHSH, CDR2 LQKENI. The CDR3 is 14 amino acids. J gave up 4 bases and V 6 bases, and 8 bases lay outside the gene matches. This CDR3 is CASSPSTGVTEAFF. In nucleotides, the CDR3 is TGTGCCAGCTCTCCTTCTACAGGGGTCACTGAAGCTTTCTTT.

The gene calls are TRBV10-3 and TRBJ2-2; D may be TRBD2 (5 bases). There are 15 residues in the CDR3. Germline lookup yields CDR1 ENHRY and CDR2 SYGVKD. The germline V and J ends were trimmed by 0 bases and 3 bases, with 8 bases remaining between them. The CDR3 loop is CAISESGSDTGELFF. The CDR3 DNA sequence: TGTGCCATCAGTGAGTCAGGGAGCGACACCGGGGAGCTGTTTTTT.

This clone has more than one count but fewer than ten. The chain employs TRBV7-2 and TRBJ1-6; TRBD1 matches 7 bases. With 4 bases clipped from V and 14 bases from J, the junction kept 8 bases outside the gene matches. The germline V gene encodes CDR1 SGHTA and CDR2 FQGNSA. The CDR3 is made up of 13 amino acids. CDR3 bases: TGTGCCAGCAGCTCCGGACAGGAGGTATCCCTCCACTTT. It translates to CASSSGQEVSLHF.